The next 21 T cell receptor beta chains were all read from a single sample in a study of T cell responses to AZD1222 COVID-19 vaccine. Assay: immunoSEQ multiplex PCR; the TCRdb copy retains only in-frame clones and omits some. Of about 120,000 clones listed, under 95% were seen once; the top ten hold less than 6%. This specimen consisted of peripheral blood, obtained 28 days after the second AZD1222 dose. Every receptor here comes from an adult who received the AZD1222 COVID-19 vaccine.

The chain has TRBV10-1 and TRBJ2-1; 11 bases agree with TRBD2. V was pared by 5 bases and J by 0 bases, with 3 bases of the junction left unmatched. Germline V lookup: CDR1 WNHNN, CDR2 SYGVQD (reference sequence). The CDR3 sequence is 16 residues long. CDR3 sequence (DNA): TGCGCCAGCAGTTCCCTAGCGGGGGGCTCCTACAATGAGCAGTTCTTC. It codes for CASSSLAGGSYNEQFF.

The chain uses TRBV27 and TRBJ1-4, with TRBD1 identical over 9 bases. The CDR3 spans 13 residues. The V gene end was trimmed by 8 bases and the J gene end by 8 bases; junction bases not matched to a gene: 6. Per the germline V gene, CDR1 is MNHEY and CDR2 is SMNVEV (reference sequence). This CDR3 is CASRGTGREKLFF. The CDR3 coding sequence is TGTGCCAGCCGAGGGACAGGGCGAGAAAAACTGTTTTTT.

CDR3 residues: CASSYSEGTDYEQYF. CDR3 DNA sequence: TGTGCCAGCAGTTACTCGGAGGGGACCGACTACGAGCAGTACTTC. J is TRBJ2-7 and V is TRBV6-5; D perhaps matches TRBD2 (6 bases). Trimming cost V 0 bases and J 3 bases, with 12 bases left between them. This CDR3 is 15 amino acids long. CDR1 is MNHEY and CDR2 is SVGAGI in the germline V gene.

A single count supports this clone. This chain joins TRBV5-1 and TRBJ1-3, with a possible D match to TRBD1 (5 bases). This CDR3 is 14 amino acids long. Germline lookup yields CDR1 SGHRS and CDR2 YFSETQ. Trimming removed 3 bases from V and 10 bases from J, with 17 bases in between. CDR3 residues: CASSSRGPGDTIYF. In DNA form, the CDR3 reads TGCGCCAGCAGCTCGAGAGGTCCGGGGGATACCATATATTTT.

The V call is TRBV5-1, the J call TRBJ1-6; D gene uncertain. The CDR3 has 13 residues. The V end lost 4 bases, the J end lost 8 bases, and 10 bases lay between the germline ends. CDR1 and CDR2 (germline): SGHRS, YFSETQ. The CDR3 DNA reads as TGCGCCAGCAGCGCGACACAAGATTCACCCCTCCACTTT. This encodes CASSATQDSPLHF.

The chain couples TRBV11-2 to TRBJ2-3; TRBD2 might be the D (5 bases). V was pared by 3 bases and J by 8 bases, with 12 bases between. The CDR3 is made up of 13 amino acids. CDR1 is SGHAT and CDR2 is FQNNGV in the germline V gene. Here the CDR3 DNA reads TGTGCCAGCAGCTTTAGACTAAGCGGTACGCAGTATTTT. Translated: CASSFRLSGTQYF. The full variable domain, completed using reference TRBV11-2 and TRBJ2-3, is EAGVAQSPRYKIIEKRQSVAFWCNPISGHATLYWYQQILGQGPKLLIQFQNNGVVDDSQLPKDRFSAERLKGVDSTLKIQPAKLEDSAVYLCASSFRLSGTQYFGPGTRLTVL.

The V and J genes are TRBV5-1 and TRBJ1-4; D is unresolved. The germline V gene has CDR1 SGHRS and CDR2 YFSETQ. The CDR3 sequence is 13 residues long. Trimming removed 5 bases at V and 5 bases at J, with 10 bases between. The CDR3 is CASRQAENEKLFF. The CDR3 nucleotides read TGCGCCAGCAGGCAGGCAGAGAATGAAAAACTGTTTTTT.

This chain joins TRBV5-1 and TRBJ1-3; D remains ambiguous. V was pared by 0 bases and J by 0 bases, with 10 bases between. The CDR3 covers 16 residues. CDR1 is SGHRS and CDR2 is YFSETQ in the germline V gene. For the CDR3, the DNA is TGCGCCAGCAGCTTGGTACAGTCCGACTCTGGAAACACCATATATTTT. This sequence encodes CASSLVQSDSGNTIYF.

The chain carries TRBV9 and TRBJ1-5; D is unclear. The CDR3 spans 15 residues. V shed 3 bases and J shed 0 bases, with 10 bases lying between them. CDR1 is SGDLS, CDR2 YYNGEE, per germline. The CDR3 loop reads CASSADGFSNQPQHF. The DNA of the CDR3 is TGTGCCAGCAGCGCAGACGGTTTTAGCAATCAGCCCCAGCATTTT.

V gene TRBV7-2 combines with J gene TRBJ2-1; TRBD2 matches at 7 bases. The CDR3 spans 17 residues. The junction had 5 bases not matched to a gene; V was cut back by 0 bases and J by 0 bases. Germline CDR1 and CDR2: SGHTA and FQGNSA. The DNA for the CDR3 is TGTGCCAGCAGCTTAGCCCTAGCGGCTCGCTCCTACAATGAGCAGTTCTTC. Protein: CASSLALAARSYNEQFF.

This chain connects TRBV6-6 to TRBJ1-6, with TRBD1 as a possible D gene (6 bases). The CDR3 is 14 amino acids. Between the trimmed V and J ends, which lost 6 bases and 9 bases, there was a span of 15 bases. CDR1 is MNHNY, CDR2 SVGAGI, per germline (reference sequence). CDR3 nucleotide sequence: TGTGCCAGCAGATTCCAGGGGCTTCTTTCACCCCTCCACTTT. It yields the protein CASRFQGLLSPLHF.

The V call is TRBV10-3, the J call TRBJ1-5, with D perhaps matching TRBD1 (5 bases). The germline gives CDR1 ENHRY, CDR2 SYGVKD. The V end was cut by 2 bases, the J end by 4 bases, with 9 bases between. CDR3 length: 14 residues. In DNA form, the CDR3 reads TGTGCCATCAGTGAGGCAGGGAGAAATCAGCCCCAGCATTTT. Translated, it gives CAISEAGRNQPQHF.

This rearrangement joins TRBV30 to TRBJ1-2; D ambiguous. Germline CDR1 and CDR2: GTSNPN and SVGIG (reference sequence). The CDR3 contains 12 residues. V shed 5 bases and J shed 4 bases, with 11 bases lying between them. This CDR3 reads CAWDAGVYGYTF. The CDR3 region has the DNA TGTGCCTGGGACGCCGGAGTCTATGGCTACACCTTC.

CDR3 nucleotide sequence: TGTGCCAGCAGCGCTACCCTGGGGACAGTGCAAGAGACCCAGTACTTC. This translates into CASSATLGTVQETQYF. The chain is built from TRBV3-1 (or the pseudogene TRBV3-2) and TRBJ2-5; 7 bases align to TRBD1. Trimming removed 5 bases from V and 2 bases from J; junction bases left unmatched: 11. The CDR3 length is 16 residues. In germline, CDR1 is LGHDT, CDR2 YNNKEL (reference sequence).

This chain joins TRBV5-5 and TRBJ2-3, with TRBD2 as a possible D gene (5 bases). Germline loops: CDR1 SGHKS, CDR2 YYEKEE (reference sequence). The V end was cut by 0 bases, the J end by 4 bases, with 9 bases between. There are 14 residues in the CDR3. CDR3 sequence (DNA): TGTGCCAGCAGCTTGGCGAGCGGCGCAGATACGCAGTATTTT. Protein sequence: CASSLASGADTQYF. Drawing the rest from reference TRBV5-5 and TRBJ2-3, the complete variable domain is DAGVTQSPTHLIKTRGQQVTLRCSPISGHKSVSWYQQVLGQGPQFIFQYYEKEERGRGNFPDRFSARQFPNYSSELNVNALLLGDSALYLCASSLASGADTQYFGPGTRLTVL.

CDR3 in DNA: TGTGCCAGCGGGGTTCGCACAGATACGCAGTATTTT. It codes for CASGVRTDTQYF. V and J are TRBV6-5 and TRBJ2-3; D ambiguous. V was pared by 8 bases and J by 1 base, with 7 bases between. The length of the CDR3 is 12 residues. Germline V gene lookup returns CDR1 MNHEY and CDR2 SVGAGI.

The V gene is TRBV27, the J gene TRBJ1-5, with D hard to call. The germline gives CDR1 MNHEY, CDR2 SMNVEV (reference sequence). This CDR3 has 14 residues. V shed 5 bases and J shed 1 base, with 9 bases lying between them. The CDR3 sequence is CASSPAGSNQPQHF. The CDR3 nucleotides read TGTGCCAGCAGTCCGGCCGGGAGCAATCAGCCCCAGCATTTT.

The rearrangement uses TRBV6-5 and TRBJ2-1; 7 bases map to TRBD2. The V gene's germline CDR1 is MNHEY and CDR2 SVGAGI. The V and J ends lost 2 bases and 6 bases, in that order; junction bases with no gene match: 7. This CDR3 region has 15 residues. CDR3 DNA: TGTGCCAGCAGTTACAGGGGACTACCCACCAATGAGCAGTTCTTC. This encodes CASSYRGLPTNEQFF.

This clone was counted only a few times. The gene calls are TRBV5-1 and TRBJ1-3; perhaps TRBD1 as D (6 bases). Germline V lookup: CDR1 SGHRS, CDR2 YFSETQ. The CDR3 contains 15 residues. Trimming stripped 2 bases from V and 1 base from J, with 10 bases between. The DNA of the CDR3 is TGCGCCAGCAGCTTAAACAGGGATTCTGGAAACACCATATATTTT. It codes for CASSLNRDSGNTIYF.

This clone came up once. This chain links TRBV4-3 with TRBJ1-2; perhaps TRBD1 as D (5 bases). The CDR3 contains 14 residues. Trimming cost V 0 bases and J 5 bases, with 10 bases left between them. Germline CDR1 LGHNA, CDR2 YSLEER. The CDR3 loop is CASSQDRAGYGYTF. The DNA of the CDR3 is TGCGCCAGCAGCCAAGATCGGGCAGGGTATGGCTACACCTTC.

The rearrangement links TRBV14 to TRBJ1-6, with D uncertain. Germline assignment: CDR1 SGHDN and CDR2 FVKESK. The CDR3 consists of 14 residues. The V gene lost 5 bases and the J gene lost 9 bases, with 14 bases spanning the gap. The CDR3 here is CASSILGGVSPLHF. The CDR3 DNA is TGTGCCAGCAGCATCCTTGGCGGGGTTTCACCCCTCCACTTT.